This TCR beta chain was recorded in a study of T cell repertoires in cytomegalovirus infection. For the study at large: Indicated by public TCR beta signatures were CMV infection and matching HLA type. Overall study results and limits: CMV-specific TCR beta clonotypes restricted by HLA-C were the ones dominating the ex vivo response.

The CDR3 covers 15 residues. Trimming left V 3 bases short and J 1 base short, with 11 bases between. Each CDR3 protein gets one entry after TCRdb re-called the reads with MiXCR. The sample holds about 180,000 distinct CDR3 sequences, roughly 14% seen once. This clonotype was recorded at least ten times. What it binds is not known. The chain recombines TRBV12-3 or TRBV12-4 with TRBJ2-3; possible D gene TRBD2, 5 bases. Sequenced material: PBMCs. This TCR derives from a human donor in good health (CMV status not recorded). Some clones in this sample may be carry-over from other donors' samples. This chain's CDR3 is CASSFYISGTDTQYF. In nucleotides, the CDR3 is TGTGCCAGCAGTTTCTATATTAGCGGCACAGATACGCAGTATTTT.